Listed below are T cell receptor beta chains from one sample, sequenced in a study of shared clonotypes between healthy human individuals. Here immunoSEQ multiplex PCR was the method, and the copy in TCRdb shows in-frame clones only, minus some. The sample lists 550,000 to 850,000 clones; around 77% were seen once. The sequenced sample consisted of memory CD4+ T cells sorted from blood. The receptor source for this set is a woman in her twenties or thirties in good health. CDR3s include the opening cysteine and the closing phenylalanine or tryptophan. D genes are given only for firm matches. Clone size, where shown, is once, few, many, or a class for clones that have expanded.

>TRBV5-1|TRBJ2-2|.|once
CASSFEQTGELFF
TGCGCCAGCAGCTTTGAGCAGACCGGGGAGCTGTTTTTT
>TRBV5-6|TRBJ1-2|TRBD1|many
CASSPTGGSGYTF
TGTGCCAGCAGTCCAACAGGGGGCAGTGGCTACACCTTC
>TRBV6-1|TRBJ1-3|.|.
CASSEVTGNTIYF
TGTGCCAGCAGTGAAGTAACTGGAAACACCATATATTTT
>TRBV2|TRBJ1-5|TRBD1|many
CASSGGQGGTQPQHF
TGTGCCAGCAGCGGGGGACAGGGCGGAACTCAGCCCCAGCATTTT
>TRBV5-1|TRBJ2-2|TRBD2|.
CASTSTAGGPGELFF
TGCGCCAGCACCTCAACAGCGGGAGGGCCCGGGGAGCTGTTTTTT
>TRBV9|TRBJ2-7|.|.
CASSPRSRTTYEQYF
TGTGCCAGCAGCCCCCGGTCGCGTACTACCTACGAGCAGTACTTC
>TRBV2|TRBJ2-7|.|.
CAGSIGAATYEQYF
TGTGCCGGATCCATTGGGGCAGCCACCTACGAGCAGTACTTC
>TRBV7-9|TRBJ1-2|TRBD1|.
CASSWDRAYGYTF
TGTGCCAGCAGCTGGGACAGGGCTTATGGCTACACCTTC
>TRBV6-1|TRBJ2-2|.|.
CASRTRASTGELFF
TGTGCCAGCAGGACCCGGGCTAGCACCGGGGAGCTGTTTTTT
>TRBV5-4|TRBJ2-2|.|few
CASSLAFGTGKNTGELFF
TGTGCCAGCAGCTTGGCGTTTGGAACTGGGAAAAACACCGGGGAGCTGTTTTTT
>TRBV4-1|TRBJ2-1|.|once
CASSQELWVASYNEQFF
TGCGCCAGCAGCCAAGAGCTATGGGTAGCGTCCTACAATGAGCAGTTCTTC
>TRBV9|TRBJ2-4|.|.
CASSGTGKGAKNIQYF
TGTGCCAGCAGTGGGACTGGGAAGGGAGCCAAAAACATTCAGTACTTC
>TRBV7-2|TRBJ1-3|TRBD1|.
CASARGPAGNTIYF
TGTGCCAGCGCCAGGGGGCCTGCTGGAAACACCATATATTTT
>TRBV6-6|TRBJ2-7|.|.
CASTGGASYEQYF
TGTGCCAGCACGGGCGGGGCTTCCTACGAGCAGTACTTC
>TRBV18|TRBJ1-1|.|.
CASSPFFQEAEAFF
TGTGCCAGCTCACCATTTTTTCAAGAAGCTGAAGCTTTCTTT
>TRBV5-1|TRBJ1-2|TRBD1|few
CASSLSTTGFVSYGYTF
TGCGCCAGCAGCTTGAGTACGACAGGGTTCGTCAGCTATGGCTACACCTTC
>TRBV7-9|TRBJ2-3|.|many
CASSSRGSSTDTQYF
TGTGCCAGCAGCTCGCGGGGATCTAGCACAGATACGCAGTATTTT
>TRBV15|TRBJ2-1|.|.
CATSRAGNTYNEQFF
TGTGCCACCAGCAGAGCCGGGAATACCTACAATGAGCAGTTCTTC
>TRBV27|TRBJ2-5|TRBD1|once
CASSLQGGETQYF
TGTGCCAGCAGCCTACAGGGGGGAGAGACCCAGTACTTC
>TRBV4-1|TRBJ2-2|TRBD2|.
CASSQVHSGRVTGELFF
TGCGCCAGCAGCCAAGTCCATAGCGGGAGGGTTACCGGGGAGCTGTTTTTT
>TRBV19|TRBJ2-2|.|.
CASMEEAGTGELFF
TGTGCCAGTATGGAGGAGGCAGGCACCGGGGAGCTGTTTTTT
>TRBV30|TRBJ1-2|TRBD1|.
CAWGQGAAYGYTF
TGTGCCTGGGGACAGGGGGCGGCATATGGCTACACCTTC
>TRBV10-2|TRBJ1-1|.|.
CASSTWDTEAFF
TGCGCCAGCAGCACTTGGGACACTGAAGCTTTCTTT
>TRBV19|TRBJ2-7|TRBD1|.
CASSIDNGQGYYEQYF
TGTGCCAGTAGTATAGACAACGGACAGGGATACTACGAGCAGTACTTC
>TRBV5-8|TRBJ1-3|.|.
CASSFPRNTIYF
TGTGCCAGCAGCTTCCCAAGAAACACCATATATTTT
>TRBV19|TRBJ1-4|.|few
CASSFRQYSNEKLFF
TGTGCCAGTAGTTTTCGACAGTACTCTAATGAAAAACTGTTTTTT
>TRBV5-1|TRBJ2-5|.|few
CASSPRLEETQYF
TGCGCCAGCAGCCCGAGACTGGAAGAGACCCAGTACTTC
>TRBV7-8|TRBJ2-7|.|.
CASSLGGYRDTYEQYF
TGTGCCAGCAGCTTAGGAGGGTACAGGGATACGTACGAGCAGTACTTC
>TRBV7-2|TRBJ2-7|.|.
CASSLDGAGSYEQYF
TGTGCCAGCAGCTTAGACGGAGCAGGGAGCTACGAGCAGTACTTC
>TRBV28|TRBJ1-3|.|.
CASSPGADSGNTIYF
TGTGCCAGCAGCCCAGGGGCAGACTCTGGAAACACCATATATTTT
>TRBV28|TRBJ1-5|.|few
CASSLGTPSQPQHF
TGTGCCAGCAGTTTAGGGACCCCCTCACAGCCCCAGCATTTT
>TRBV5-1|TRBJ1-2|.|.
CASSLDGGGYGYTF
TGCGCCAGCAGCTTGGATGGGGGCGGCTATGGCTACACCTTC
>TRBV20-1|TRBJ2-5|.|.
CSASSRETQYF
TGCAGTGCTAGTAGTCGGGAGACCCAGTACTTC
>TRBV28|TRBJ1-4|.|.
CASSPNEGAGTNEKLFF
TGTGCCAGCAGTCCAAATGAGGGCGCCGGCACTAATGAAAAACTGTTTTTT
>TRBV28|TRBJ2-2|TRBD1|few
CASTDRGTAGELFF
TGTGCCAGCACGGACAGGGGTACTGCCGGGGAGCTGTTTTTT
>TRBV6-5|TRBJ1-5|TRBD1|few
CASSYAGGGNQPQHF
TGTGCCAGCAGTTACGCAGGGGGTGGCAATCAGCCCCAGCATTTT
>TRBV7-3|TRBJ2-3|TRBD2|.
CASSLNSGTPDTQYF
TGTGCCAGCAGCTTAAATAGCGGGACCCCAGATACGCAGTATTTT
>TRBV28|TRBJ2-7|TRBD2|.
CASSFGTSGRNEQYF
TGTGCCAGCAGTTTTGGTACTAGCGGGAGAAACGAGCAGTACTTC
>TRBV11-2|TRBJ1-5|TRBD1|.
CASSYRGRGNQPQHF
TGTGCCAGCAGCTACAGGGGGCGCGGAAATCAGCCCCAGCATTTT
>TRBV27|TRBJ1-5|.|.
CATKKGREPQHF
TGTGCCACCAAAAAAGGACGGGAGCCCCAGCATTTT
>TRBV5-1|TRBJ2-7|.|.
CASSQGLSYEQYF
TGCGCCAGCAGCCAGGGCCTATCCTACGAGCAGTACTTC
>TRBV5-1|TRBJ2-4|TRBD1|.
CASSPRAGGVAKNIQYF
TGCGCCAGCTCTCCCAGGGCAGGGGGAGTAGCCAAAAACATTCAGTACTTC
>TRBV18|TRBJ1-2|.|few
CASSPTYSDGYTF
TGTGCCAGCTCACCAACGTATAGCGATGGCTACACCTTC
>TRBV19|TRBJ1-5|.|few
CASSSRQAHLPQHF
TGTGCCAGTAGTAGCCGACAGGCCCACTTGCCCCAGCATTTT
>TRBV5-1|TRBJ1-2|.|.
CASSFGTQNYGYTF
TGCGCCAGCAGCTTCGGGACACAAAACTATGGCTACACCTTC